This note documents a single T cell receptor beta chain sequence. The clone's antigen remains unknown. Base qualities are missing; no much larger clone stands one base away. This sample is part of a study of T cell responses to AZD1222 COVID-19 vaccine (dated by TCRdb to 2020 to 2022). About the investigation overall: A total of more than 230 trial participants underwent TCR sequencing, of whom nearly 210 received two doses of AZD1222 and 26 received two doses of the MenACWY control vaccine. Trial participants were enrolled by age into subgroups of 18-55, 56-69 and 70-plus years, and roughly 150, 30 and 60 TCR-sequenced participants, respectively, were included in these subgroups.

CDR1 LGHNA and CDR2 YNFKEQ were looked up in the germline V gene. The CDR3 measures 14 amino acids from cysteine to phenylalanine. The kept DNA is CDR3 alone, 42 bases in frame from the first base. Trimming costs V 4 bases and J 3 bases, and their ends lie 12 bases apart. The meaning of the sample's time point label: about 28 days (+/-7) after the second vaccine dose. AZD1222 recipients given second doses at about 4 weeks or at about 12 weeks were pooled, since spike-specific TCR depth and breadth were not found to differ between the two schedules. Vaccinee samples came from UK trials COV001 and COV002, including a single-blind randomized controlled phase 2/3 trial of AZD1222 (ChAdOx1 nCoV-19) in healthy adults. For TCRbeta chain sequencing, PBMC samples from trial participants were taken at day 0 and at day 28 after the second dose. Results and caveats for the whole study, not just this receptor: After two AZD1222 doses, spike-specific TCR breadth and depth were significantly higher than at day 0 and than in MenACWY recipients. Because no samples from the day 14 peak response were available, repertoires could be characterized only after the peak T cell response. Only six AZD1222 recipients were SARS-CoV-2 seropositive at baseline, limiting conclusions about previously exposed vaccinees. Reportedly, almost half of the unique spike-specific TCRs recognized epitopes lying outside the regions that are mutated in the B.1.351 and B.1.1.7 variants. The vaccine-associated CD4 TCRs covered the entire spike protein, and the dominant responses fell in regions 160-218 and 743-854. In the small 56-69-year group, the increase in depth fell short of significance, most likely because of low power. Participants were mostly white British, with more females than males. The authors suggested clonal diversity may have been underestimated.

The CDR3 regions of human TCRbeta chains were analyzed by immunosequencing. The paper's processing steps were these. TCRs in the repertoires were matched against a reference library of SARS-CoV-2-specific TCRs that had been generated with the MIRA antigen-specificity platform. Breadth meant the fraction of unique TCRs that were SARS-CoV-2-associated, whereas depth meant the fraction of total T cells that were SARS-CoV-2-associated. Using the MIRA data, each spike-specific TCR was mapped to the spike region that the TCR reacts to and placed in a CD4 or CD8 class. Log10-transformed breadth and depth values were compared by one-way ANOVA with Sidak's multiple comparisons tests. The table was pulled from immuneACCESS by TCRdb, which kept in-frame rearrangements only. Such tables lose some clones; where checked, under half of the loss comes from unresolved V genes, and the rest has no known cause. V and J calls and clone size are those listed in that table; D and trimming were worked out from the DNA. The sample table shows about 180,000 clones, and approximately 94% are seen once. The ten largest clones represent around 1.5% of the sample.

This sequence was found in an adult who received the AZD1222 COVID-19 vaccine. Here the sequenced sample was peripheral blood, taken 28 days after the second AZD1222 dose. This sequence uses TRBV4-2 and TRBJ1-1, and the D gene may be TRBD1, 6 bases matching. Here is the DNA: TGTGCCAGCAGCCTCACCGCAGGGGACACTGAAGCTTTCTTT. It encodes CASSLTAGDTEAFF.